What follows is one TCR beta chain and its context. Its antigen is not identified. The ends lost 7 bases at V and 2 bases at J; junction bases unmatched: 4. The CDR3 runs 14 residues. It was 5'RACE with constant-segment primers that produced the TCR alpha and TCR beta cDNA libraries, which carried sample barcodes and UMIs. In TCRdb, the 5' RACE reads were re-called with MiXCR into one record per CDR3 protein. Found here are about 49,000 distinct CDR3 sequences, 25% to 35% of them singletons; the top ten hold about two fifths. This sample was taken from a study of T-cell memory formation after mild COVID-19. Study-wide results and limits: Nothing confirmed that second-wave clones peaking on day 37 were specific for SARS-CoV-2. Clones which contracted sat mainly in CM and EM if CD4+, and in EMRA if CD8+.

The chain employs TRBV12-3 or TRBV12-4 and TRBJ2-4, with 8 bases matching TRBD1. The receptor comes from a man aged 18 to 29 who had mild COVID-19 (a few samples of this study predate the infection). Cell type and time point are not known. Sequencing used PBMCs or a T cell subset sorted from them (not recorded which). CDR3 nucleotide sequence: TGTGCCAGCACCCTCAGGGGGCCCAAAAACATTCAGTACTTC. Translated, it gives CASTLRGPKNIQYF.